Following are 10 T cell receptor beta chains from one sample sequenced in a study of Ad26.COV2.S vaccination and SARS-CoV-2 variants. The treatment was: some 20 received Ad26.COV2.S at low or high dose, single or two shots; about 5 received placebo; per-sample allocation not given. Each sample was drawn 63 days after the first injection (of vaccine or placebo). Some clones are missing from TCRdb's copy, which holds only in-frame ones; the method was immunoSEQ multiplex PCR. The table shows roughly 300,000 clones, with about 88% occurring only once. The sample was peripheral blood, taken in a trial of Ad26.COV2.S vaccine versus placebo. These receptors all stem from a person between 18 and 65 years old who received the Ad26.COV2.S COVID-19 vaccine or a placebo.

The rearrangement links TRBV15 to TRBJ2-3; 8 nucleotides match TRBD1. CDR3 length equals 15 residues. Trimming cost V 1 base and J 0 bases; bases outside gene matches: 0. The germline V gene encodes CDR1 LNHNV and CDR2 YYDKDF (reference sequence). CDR3 nucleotides: TGTGCCACCAGCAGAGGACAGGGGAGCACAGATACGCAGTATTTT. This codes for CATSRGQGSTDTQYF.

The CDR3 coding sequence is TGTGCCAGCACCCGAGGACAGCATCGGATCTATGGCTACACCTTC. This gives the protein CASTRGQHRIYGYTF. The chain combines TRBV28 with TRBJ1-2; D may be TRBD1 (6 bases). The CDR3 spans 15 residues. Germline V gene lookup returns CDR1 MDHEN and CDR2 SYDVKM. V was clipped by 7 bases and J by 4 bases, with 19 bases between them.

The chain is built from TRBV5-1 and TRBJ2-1, with 7 bases that match TRBD1. With V trimmed by 2 bases and J by 5 bases, 7 bases remained unmatched. The CDR3 loop spans 15 amino acids. Germline assignment: CDR1 SGHRS and CDR2 YFSETQ. Here the CDR3 DNA reads TGCGCCAGCAGCTTCCCCGGGACAGCCAACAATGAGCAGTTCTTC. It specifies CASSFPGTANNEQFF.

The V gene is TRBV6-1, the J gene TRBJ1-1, with unresolved D. The germline gives CDR1 MNHNS, CDR2 SASEGT. V lost 0 bases to trimming and J lost 1 base, with 6 bases between them. The CDR3 has 14 amino acids. The CDR3 protein is CASSEAGANTEAFF. Written as DNA, the CDR3 is TGTGCCAGCAGTGAAGCGGGCGCGAACACTGAAGCTTTCTTT.

The rearrangement uses TRBV27 and TRBJ2-7, with TRBD1 identical over 10 bases. There are 15 residues in the CDR3. With 2 bases clipped from V and 2 bases from J, the junction kept 3 bases outside the gene matches. The germline CDR1 and CDR2 sequences are MNHEY and SMNVEV (reference sequence). The CDR3 DNA follows: TGTGCCAGCAGTTTAGGGACAGGGGTGACCTACGAGCAGTACTTC. This codes for CASSLGTGVTYEQYF.

The V gene is TRBV27, the J gene TRBJ2-7, with 10 bases fitting TRBD2. Germline V gene sequence: CDR1 MNHEY, CDR2 SMNVEV (reference sequence). J lost 2 bases, V lost 5 bases, and 6 bases had no gene match. The CDR3 runs to 15 residues. Written as DNA, the CDR3 is TGTGCCAGCAGTGAGAGCGGGAGGGACGCCTACGAGCAGTACTTC. Its protein product is CASSESGRDAYEQYF.

The chain is built from TRBV5-6 and TRBJ2-7, with TRBD1 matching 7 bases. The CDR3 has 15 residues. Germline V gene lookup returns CDR1 SGHDT and CDR2 YYEEEE. V was clipped by 3 bases and J by 7 bases; unmatched bases: 13. In DNA form, the CDR3 reads TGTGCCAGCAGCTCCAAACGACAGGGTAAGAAGGAGCAGTACTTC. It translates to CASSSKRQGKKEQYF.

The V and J genes are TRBV12-5 and TRBJ1-1; perhaps TRBD1 as D (6 bases). The length of the CDR3 is 15 residues. Deletions cut 2 bases from V and 6 bases from J, with 16 bases between. Germline V CDR1 and CDR2: LGHNT, FRNRAP. CDR3 protein: CASGLTKQGGSEAFF. CDR3 bases: TGTGCTAGTGGTTTGACGAAACAGGGAGGCTCTGAAGCTTTCTTT.

The rearrangement uses TRBV30 and TRBJ2-3, with D tentatively TRBD1 (6 bases). Trimming took off 4 bases at V and 2 bases at J, with 19 bases between the two ends. Germline CDR1 is GTSNPN and CDR2 is SVGIG (reference sequence). The CDR3 extends over 16 amino acids. DNA of the CDR3: TGTGCCTGGACCCCCCTCTGGGACACGTACACAGATACGCAGTATTTT. Protein product: CAWTPLWDTYTDTQYF.

The CDR3 region has the DNA TGCGCCAGCAGCTCAACCCTTAAGGACAGGGGCTTTGAAGCTTTCTTT. Protein: CASSSTLKDRGFEAFF. The chain uses TRBV5-1 and TRBJ1-1; TRBD1 agrees at 9 bases. The length of the CDR3 is 16 residues. Unmatched junction bases numbered 13, after V lost 3 bases and J lost 7 bases. Germline lookup yields CDR1 SGHRS and CDR2 YFSETQ.